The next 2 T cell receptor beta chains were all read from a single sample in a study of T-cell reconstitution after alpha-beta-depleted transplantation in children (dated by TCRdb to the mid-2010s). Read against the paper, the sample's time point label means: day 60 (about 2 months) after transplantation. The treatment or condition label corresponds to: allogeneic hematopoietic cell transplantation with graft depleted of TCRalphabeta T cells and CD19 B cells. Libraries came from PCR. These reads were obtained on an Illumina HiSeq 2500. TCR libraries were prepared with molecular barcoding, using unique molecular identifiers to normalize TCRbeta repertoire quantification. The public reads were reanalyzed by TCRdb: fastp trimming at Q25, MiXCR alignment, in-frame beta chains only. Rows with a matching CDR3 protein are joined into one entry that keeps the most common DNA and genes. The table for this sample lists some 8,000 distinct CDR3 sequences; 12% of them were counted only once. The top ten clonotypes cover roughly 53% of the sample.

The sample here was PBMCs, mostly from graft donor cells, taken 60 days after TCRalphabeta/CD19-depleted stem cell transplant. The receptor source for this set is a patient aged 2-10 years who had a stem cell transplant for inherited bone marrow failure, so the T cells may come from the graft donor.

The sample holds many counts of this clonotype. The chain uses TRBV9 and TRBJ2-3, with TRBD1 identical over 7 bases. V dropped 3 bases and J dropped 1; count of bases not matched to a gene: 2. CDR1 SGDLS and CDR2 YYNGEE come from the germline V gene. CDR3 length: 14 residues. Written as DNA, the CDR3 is TGTGCCAGCAGCGCTAGGGGGCGCACAGATACGCAGTATTTT. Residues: CASSARGRTDTQYF.

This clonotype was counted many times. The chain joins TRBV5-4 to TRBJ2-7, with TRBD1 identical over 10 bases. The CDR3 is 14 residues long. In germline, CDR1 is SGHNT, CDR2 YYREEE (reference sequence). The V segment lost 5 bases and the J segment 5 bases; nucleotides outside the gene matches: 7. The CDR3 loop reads CASRLTGGSDEQYF. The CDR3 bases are TGTGCCAGCAGACTGACAGGGGGCAGCGACGAGCAGTACTTC.